One sample yielded the 17 T cell receptor beta chains listed below, sequenced in a study of blood T cell repertoires in COVID-19. Clones were sequenced by immunoSEQ multiplex PCR, and TCRdb holds only the in-frame ones, with some missing. The sample contains approximately 230,000 clones, 85% to 95% of which appear only once. What was sequenced was PBMCs or T cells enriched from blood (not recorded which). These receptor sequences come from a woman aged 18-29 years who had recovered from COVID-19.

This chain connects TRBV19 to TRBJ1-5, with 7 bases lining up with TRBD1. There are 14 residues in the CDR3. The germline CDR1 and CDR2 sequences are LNHDA and SQIVND (reference sequence). With 4 bases clipped from V and 5 bases from J, the junction kept 5 bases outside the gene matches. CDR3 sequence (DNA): TGTGCCAGTAGTACGCACAGGGGTGATCAGCCCCAGCATTTT. Its translation is CASSTHRGDQPQHF.

The V and J genes are TRBV6-2 or TRBV6-3 and TRBJ2-6; TRBD1 aligns across 7 bases. CDR3 size: 15 residues. Germline V gene data show CDR1 as MNHEY and CDR2 as SVGEGT. Trimming took 5 bases from V and 4 from J; bases not matched to a gene: 5. Written as DNA, the CDR3 is TGTGCCAGCAGTGAGACAGGGACCGGGGCCAACGTCCTGACTTTC. This sequence encodes CASSETGTGANVLTF.

The rearrangement uses TRBV9 and TRBJ2-5; tentative D call: TRBD2 (5 bases). The germline CDR1 and CDR2 sequences are SGDLS and YYNGEE. Trimming took off 5 bases at V and 4 bases at J, with 18 bases between the two ends. The CDR3 has 15 amino acids. DNA of the CDR3: TGTGCCAGCAGTGATGGACTCGGGGTCGGAGAGACCCAGTACTTC. Protein product: CASSDGLGVGETQYF.

The chain employs TRBV27 and TRBJ2-1; D is uncertain. Germline V gives CDR1 MNHEY, CDR2 SMNVEV (reference sequence). V was trimmed by 6 bases and J by 7 bases, leaving 13 bases between them. The CDR3 length is 13 residues. The CDR3 protein is CASRFADSNEQFF. For the CDR3, the DNA is TGTGCCAGCAGATTTGCTGACTCGAATGAGCAGTTCTTC.

For the CDR3, the DNA is TGTGCCAGCAGTTTCTCGTTACAGGGGAACTATGGCTACACCTTC. Protein product: CASSFSLQGNYGYTF. This chain uses TRBV28 with TRBJ1-2, with TRBD1 matching over 7 bases. This CDR3 is 15 amino acids long. Germline trimming cut 3 bases from V and 2 bases from J; bases unmatched to any gene: 6. Germline lookup yields CDR1 MDHEN and CDR2 SYDVKM.

This clone has only a few counts. The chain couples TRBV10-3 to TRBJ1-5, with 7 bases that match TRBD1. V shed 6 bases, J shed 6 bases, and the junction held 8 bases outside the gene matches. Germline CDR1 is ENHRY and CDR2 is SYGVKD. This CDR3 region has 14 residues. CDR3 nucleotides: TGTGCCATCAGCACTGACAGGGCGATTCAGCCCCAGCATTTT. Its protein product is CAISTDRAIQPQHF.

The chain carries TRBV12-3 or TRBV12-4 and TRBJ2-7; maybe TRBD1 (6 bases). The length of the CDR3 is 13 residues. V lost 2 bases to trimming and J lost 6 bases, with 11 bases between them. The CDR3 loop is CASSLRQVGEQYF. The CDR3 nucleotides are TGTGCCAGCAGTTTACGACAGGTGGGCGAGCAGTACTTC.

The chain joins TRBV13 to TRBJ2-7; D is ambiguous. This CDR3 contains 11 residues. V lost 1 base, J lost 6 bases, and 4 bases lay in between. Germline-derived CDR1 and CDR2 are PRHDT and FYEKMQ (reference sequence). CDR3 DNA: TGTGCCAGCAGCTTAGTCCGCGAGCAGTACTTC. This gives the protein CASSLVREQYF. Combining the CDR3 with reference TRBV13 and TRBJ2-7 gives the whole variable domain AAGVIQSPRHLIKEKRETATLKCYPIPRHDTVYWYQQGPGQDPQFLISFYEKMQSDKGSIPDRFSAQQFSDYHSELNMSSLELGDSALYFCASSLVREQYFGPGTRLTVT.

V and J are TRBV12-3 or TRBV12-4 and TRBJ1-4; D is undetermined. The CDR3 has 12 residues. The V end was cut by 6 bases, the J end by 8 bases, with 10 bases between. This CDR3 is CASRSYSEKLFF. The CDR3 nucleotides read TGTGCCAGCAGGTCCTACAGCGAAAAACTGTTTTTT.

The V call is TRBV11-3, the J call TRBJ2-7; D is ambiguous. V was cut by 3 bases and J by 0 bases, with 6 bases left in between. The CDR3 loop spans 13 amino acids. Per the germline V gene, CDR1 is SGHNT and CDR2 is YENEEA. CDR3 sequence: CASSFVASYEQYF. Here the CDR3 DNA reads TGTGCCAGCAGCTTCGTAGCCTCCTACGAGCAGTACTTC.

J is TRBJ2-3 and V is TRBV4-2; TRBD2 aligns across 9 bases. The CDR3 has 16 amino acids. The V segment lost 5 bases and the J segment 2 bases; nucleotides outside the gene matches: 8. Germline CDR1 is LGHNA and CDR2 is YNFKEQ. CDR3 nucleotide sequence: TGTGCCAGCAGCGCCAATCTAGCGGGGTACACAGATACGCAGTATTTT. It translates to CASSANLAGYTDTQYF.

As concerns this clone: This same CDR3 is encoded by further DNA sequences in the sample. The chain employs TRBV29-1 and TRBJ1-2, with unresolved D. The CDR3 sequence is 11 residues long. Trimming took off 1 base at V and 7 bases at J, with 7 bases between the two ends. Germline CDR1 reads SQVTM; CDR2 reads ANQGSEA. CDR3 DNA sequence: TGCAGCGTTGAAGTTAGAGGTGGCTACACCTTC. Its translation: CSVEVRGGYTF.

V usage is TRBV5-1 and J usage is TRBJ2-7; 7 bases align to TRBD1. J lost 3 bases, V lost 0 bases, and 3 bases had no gene match. The CDR3 contains 14 residues. Germline V gene lookup returns CDR1 SGHRS and CDR2 YFSETQ. CDR3 amino acids: CASSLGQGNYEQYF. CDR3 DNA sequence: TGCGCCAGCAGCTTGGGACAGGGCAACTACGAGCAGTACTTC.

CDR3 amino acids: CASSPGGSPLHF. CDR3 in DNA: TGTGCCAGCAGCCCGGGGGGTTCACCCCTCCACTTT. The J gene is TRBJ1-6, the V gene TRBV7-9; TRBD1 might be the D (5 bases). Germline lookup yields CDR1 SEHNR and CDR2 FQNEAQ (reference sequence). V was trimmed by 5 bases and J by 9 bases, leaving 8 bases between them. The CDR3 runs to 12 residues.

The V and J genes are TRBV4-3 and TRBJ2-3; 10 bases match TRBD1. The V and J ends lost 4 bases and 3 bases, in that order; junction bases with no gene match: 7. This CDR3 has 16 residues. CDR1 and CDR2 (germline): LGHNA, YSLEER. The CDR3 reads CASSPGTGVRTDTQYF. The CDR3 DNA reads as TGCGCCAGCAGCCCAGGGACAGGGGTAAGAACAGATACGCAGTATTTT.

This sequence joins TRBV4-2 and TRBJ2-7, with D perhaps TRBD2 (6 bases). CDR3 size: 15 residues. Trimming shortened V by 6 bases and J by 2 bases, and 17 bases separated the two germline ends. Germline lookup yields CDR1 LGHNA and CDR2 YNFKEQ. CDR3 residues: CASRPDGSGPYEQYF. For the CDR3, the DNA is TGTGCCAGCAGACCGGACGGGAGCGGACCCTACGAGCAGTACTTC.

This sequence joins TRBV5-1 and TRBJ1-5, with 7 nucleotides matching TRBD1. V was pared by 0 bases and J by 4 bases, with 4 bases of the junction left unmatched. The CDR3 contains 15 residues. CDR1 SGHRS and CDR2 YFSETQ come from the germline V gene. CDR3 bases: TGCGCCAGCAGCTTGGGGGACAGCCCGAATCAGCCCCAGCATTTT. Protein product: CASSLGDSPNQPQHF.